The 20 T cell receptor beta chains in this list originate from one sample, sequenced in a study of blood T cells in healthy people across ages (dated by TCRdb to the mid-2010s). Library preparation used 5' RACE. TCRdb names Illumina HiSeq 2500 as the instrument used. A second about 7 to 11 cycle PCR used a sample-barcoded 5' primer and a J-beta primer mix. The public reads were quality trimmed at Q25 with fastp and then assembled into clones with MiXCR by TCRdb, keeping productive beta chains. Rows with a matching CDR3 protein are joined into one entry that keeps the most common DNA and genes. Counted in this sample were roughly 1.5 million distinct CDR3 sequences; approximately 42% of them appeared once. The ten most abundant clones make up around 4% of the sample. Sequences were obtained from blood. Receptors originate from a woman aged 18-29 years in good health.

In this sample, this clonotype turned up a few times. CDR3 in DNA: TGCAGTGCTAGAGCTATTGGAGGGAATGAAAAACTGTTTTTT. It yields the protein CSARAIGGNEKLFF. This sequence joins TRBV20-1 and TRBJ1-4; no reliable D call. The CDR3 totals 14 residues. Germline V gives CDR1 DFQATT, CDR2 SNEGSKA (reference sequence). V shed 1 base and J shed 5 bases, with 11 bases lying between them.

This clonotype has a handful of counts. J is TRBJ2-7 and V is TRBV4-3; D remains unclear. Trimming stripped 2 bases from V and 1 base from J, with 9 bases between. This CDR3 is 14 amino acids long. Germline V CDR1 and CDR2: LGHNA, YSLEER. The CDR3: CASSQTTLSYEQYF. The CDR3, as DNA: TGCGCCAGCAGCCAAACAACCCTATCCTACGAGCAGTACTTC.

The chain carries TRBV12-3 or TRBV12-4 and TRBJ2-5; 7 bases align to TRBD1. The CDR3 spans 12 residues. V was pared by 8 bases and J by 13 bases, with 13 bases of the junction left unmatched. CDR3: CASGQARIMAYF. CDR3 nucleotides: TGTGCCAGCGGACAGGCGAGGATCATGGCGTACTTC.

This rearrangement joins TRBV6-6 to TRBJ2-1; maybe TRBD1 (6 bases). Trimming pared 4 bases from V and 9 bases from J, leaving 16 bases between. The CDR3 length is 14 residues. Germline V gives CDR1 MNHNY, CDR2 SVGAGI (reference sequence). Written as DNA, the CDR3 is TGTGCCAGCAGTTCCAGGGACACGGGCGGTGAGCAGTTCTTC. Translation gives CASSSRDTGGEQFF.

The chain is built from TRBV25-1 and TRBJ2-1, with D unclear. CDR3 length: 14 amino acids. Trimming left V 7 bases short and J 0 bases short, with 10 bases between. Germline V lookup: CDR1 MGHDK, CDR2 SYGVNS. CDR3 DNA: TGTGCCAGCAACTGGGGATCCTCCTACAATGAGCAGTTCTTC. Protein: CASNWGSSYNEQFF.

Written as DNA, the CDR3 is TGTGCCAGCACACTGGCGGATGAGCAGTACTTC. As protein: CASTLADEQYF. The J gene is TRBJ2-5, the V gene TRBV7-2; D remains unclear. CDR1 is SGHTA, CDR2 FQGNSA, per germline. There are 11 residues in the CDR3. V lost 7 bases and J 11 bases, leaving 14 bases between the germline ends.

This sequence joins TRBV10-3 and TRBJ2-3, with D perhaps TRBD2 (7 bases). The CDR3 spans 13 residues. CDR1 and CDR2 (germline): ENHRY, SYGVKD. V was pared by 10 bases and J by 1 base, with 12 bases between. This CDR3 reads CATVGGGTDTQYF. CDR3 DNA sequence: TGTGCCACGGTAGGGGGGGGCACAGATACGCAGTATTTT.

The CDR3 protein is CSASLPQVGYGYTF. The CDR3 DNA reads as TGCAGTGCTAGCCTTCCGCAGGTCGGCTATGGCTACACCTTC. The chain joins TRBV20-1 to TRBJ1-2; D is uncertain. There are 14 residues in the CDR3. V gave up 3 bases and J gave up 4 bases, with 15 bases separating them. Germline V gives CDR1 DFQATT, CDR2 SNEGSKA (reference sequence).

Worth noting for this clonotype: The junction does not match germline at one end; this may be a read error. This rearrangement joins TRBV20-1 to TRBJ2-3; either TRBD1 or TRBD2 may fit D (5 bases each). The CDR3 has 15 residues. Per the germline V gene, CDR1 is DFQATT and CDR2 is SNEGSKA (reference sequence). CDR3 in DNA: TGCAGTGCTAGAGTCGGGGCGCGAGGCACGGATACGCAGTATTTT. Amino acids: CSARVGARGTDTQYF.

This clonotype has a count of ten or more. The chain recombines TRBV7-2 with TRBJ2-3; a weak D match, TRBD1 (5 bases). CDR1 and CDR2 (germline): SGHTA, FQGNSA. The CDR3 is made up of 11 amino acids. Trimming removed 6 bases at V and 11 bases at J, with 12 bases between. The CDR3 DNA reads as TGTGCCAGCAGTCCCAGGGATTTGCAGTATTTT. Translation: CASSPRDLQYF. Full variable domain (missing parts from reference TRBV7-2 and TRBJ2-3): GAGVSQSPSNKVTEKGKDVELRCDPISGHTALYWYRQSLGQGLEFLIYFQGNSAPDKSGLPSDRFSAERTGGSVSTLTIQRTQQEDSAVYLCASSPRDLQYFGPGTRLTVL.

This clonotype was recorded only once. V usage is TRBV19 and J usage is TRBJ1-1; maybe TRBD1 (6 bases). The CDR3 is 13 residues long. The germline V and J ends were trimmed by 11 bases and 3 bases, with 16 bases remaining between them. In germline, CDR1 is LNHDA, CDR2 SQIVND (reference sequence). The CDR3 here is CASKTGLHTEAFF. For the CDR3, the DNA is TGTGCCTCGAAGACAGGACTGCACACTGAAGCTTTCTTT.

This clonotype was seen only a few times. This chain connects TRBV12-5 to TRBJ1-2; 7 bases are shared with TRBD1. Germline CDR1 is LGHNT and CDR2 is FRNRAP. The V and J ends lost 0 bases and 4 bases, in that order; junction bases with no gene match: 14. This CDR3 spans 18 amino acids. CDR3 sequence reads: CASGLVPPPDRPSYGYTF. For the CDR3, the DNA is TGTGCTAGTGGTTTGGTACCCCCCCCGGACAGGCCTTCCTATGGCTACACCTTC.

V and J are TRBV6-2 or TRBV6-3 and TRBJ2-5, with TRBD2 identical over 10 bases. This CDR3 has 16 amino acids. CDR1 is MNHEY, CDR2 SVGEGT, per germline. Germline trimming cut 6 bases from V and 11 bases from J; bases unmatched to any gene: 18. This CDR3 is CASSPSLAGVYNEQYF. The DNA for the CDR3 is TGTGCCAGCAGCCCCTCTCTAGCGGGAGTATACAATGAGCAGTACTTC.

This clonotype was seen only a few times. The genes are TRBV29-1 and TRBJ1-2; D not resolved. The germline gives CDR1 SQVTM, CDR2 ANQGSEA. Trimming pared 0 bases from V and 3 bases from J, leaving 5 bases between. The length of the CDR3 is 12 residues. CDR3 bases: TGCAGCGTTGAAGATAACCACTATGGCTACACCTTC. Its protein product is CSVEDNHYGYTF.

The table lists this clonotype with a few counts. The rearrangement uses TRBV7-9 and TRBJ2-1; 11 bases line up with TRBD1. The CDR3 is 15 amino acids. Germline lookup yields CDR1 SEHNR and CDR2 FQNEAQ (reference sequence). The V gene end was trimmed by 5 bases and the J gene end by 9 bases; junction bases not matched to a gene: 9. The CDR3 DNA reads TGTGCCAGCAGCCTACCGGGACAGGGGGTCCTTGAGCAGTTCTTC. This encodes CASSLPGQGVLEQFF.

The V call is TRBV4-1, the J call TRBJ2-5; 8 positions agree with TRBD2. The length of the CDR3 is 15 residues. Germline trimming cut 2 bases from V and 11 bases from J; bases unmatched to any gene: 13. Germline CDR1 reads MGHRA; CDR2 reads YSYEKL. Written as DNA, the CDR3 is TGCGCCAGCAGCCAAACTACTAGCGGACCCCTAGAGCAGTACTTC. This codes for CASSQTTSGPLEQYF.

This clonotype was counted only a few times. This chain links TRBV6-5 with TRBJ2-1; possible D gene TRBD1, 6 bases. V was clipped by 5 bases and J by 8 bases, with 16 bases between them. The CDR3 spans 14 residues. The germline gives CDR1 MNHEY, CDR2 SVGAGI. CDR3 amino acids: CASSRRGGGDEQFF. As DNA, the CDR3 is TGTGCCAGCAGTCGGAGAGGGGGTGGCGATGAGCAGTTCTTC.

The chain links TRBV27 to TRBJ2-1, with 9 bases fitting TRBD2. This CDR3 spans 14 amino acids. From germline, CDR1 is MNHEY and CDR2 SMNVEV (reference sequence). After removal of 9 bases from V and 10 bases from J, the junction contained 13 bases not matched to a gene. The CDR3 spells CASSLAGDSYEQFF. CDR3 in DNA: TGTGCCAGTTCCTTAGCGGGAGACTCCTACGAGCAGTTCTTC.

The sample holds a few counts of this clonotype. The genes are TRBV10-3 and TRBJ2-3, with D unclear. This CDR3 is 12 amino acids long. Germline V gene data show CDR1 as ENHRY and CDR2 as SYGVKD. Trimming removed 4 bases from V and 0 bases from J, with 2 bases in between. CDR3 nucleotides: TGTGCCATCAGTGTTAGCACAGATACGCAGTATTTT. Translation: CAISVSTDTQYF.

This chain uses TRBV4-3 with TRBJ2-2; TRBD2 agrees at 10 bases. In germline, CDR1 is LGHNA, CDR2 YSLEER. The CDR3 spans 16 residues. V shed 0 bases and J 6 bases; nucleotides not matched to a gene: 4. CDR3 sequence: CASSQDETSGSGELFF. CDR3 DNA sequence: TGCGCCAGCAGCCAAGATGAGACTAGCGGGTCCGGGGAGCTGTTTTTT.